This TCR beta chain was recovered during a study of shared clonotypes between healthy human individuals. Study outcomes and limitations: Clonotypes that were shared across a handful of donors made up around 5.5% of naive CD4 clonotypes.

Running of the assay took place at deep level. Approximately 30,000 T cell genomes (approximately 190 ng DNA) went into each sorted-subset replicate. Sequencing was performed with immunoSEQ multiplex PCR; in TCRdb, only in-frame clones are kept and a portion is missing. The sample records around 940,000 clones, around 80% being singletons. V dropped 6 bases and J dropped 0; count of bases not matched to a gene: 5. CDR3 length equals 14 residues. In germline, CDR1 is MNHEY, CDR2 SMNVEV (reference sequence). On this clone: Antigen unknown.

Subsets obtained from CD4+ cells comprised CD45RA+ naive and CD45RA-negative memory cells. Sequencing was carried out using memory CD4+ T cells sorted from blood. Subset noted: CD45RA-negative fraction. This chain connects TRBV27 to TRBJ2-7; 7 bases match TRBD1. This clonotype was sampled from a man between 18 and 35 years old in good health. CDR3 nucleotide sequence: TGTGCCAGCAGACGGGGACAGAGCTCCTACGAGCAGTACTTC. Translating it yields CASRRGQSSYEQYF.